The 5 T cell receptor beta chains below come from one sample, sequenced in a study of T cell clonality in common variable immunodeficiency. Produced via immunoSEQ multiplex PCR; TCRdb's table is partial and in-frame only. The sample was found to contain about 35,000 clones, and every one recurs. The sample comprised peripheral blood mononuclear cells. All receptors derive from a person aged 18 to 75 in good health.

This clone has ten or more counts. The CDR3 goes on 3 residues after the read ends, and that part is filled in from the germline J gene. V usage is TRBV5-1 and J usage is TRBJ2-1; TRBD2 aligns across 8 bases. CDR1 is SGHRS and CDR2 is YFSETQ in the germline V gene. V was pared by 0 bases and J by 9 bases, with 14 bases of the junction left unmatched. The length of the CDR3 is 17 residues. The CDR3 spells CASSLEKGREVNLEQFF. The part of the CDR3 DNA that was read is TGCGCCAGCAGCTTGGAGAAAGGGCGGGAGGTAAACCTTGAG.

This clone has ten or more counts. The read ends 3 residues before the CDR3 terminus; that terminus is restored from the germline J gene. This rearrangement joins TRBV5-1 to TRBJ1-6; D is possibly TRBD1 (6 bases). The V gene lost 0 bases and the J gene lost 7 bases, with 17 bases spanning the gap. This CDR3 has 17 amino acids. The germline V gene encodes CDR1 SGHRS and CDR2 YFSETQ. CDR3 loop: CASSLGGTTGRNSPLHF. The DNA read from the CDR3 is TGCGCCAGCAGCTTGGGGGGAACGACAGGTCGGAATTCACCC.

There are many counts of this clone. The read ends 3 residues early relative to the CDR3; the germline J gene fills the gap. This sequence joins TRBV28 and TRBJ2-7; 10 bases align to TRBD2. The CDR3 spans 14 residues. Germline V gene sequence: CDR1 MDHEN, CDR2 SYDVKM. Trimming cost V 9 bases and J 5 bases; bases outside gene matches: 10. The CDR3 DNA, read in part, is TGTGCCAGTCAACCTAGCGGGAGAGAGGACGAG. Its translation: CASQPSGREDE. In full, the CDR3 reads CASQPSGREDEQYF.

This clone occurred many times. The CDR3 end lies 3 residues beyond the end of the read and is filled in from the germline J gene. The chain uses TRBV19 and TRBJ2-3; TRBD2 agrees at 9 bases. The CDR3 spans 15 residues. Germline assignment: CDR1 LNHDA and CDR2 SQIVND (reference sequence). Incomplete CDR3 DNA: TGTGCCAGTAGTATAGCTAGCGGGACCCGCGAGACG. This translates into CASSIASGTRET. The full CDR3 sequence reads CASSIASGTRETQYF.

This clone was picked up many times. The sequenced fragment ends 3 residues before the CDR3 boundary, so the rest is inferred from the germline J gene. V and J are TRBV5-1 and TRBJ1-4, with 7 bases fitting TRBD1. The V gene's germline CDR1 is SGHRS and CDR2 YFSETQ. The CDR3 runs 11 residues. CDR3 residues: CASSDREKLFF. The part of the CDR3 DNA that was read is TGCGCGTCGTCTGACAGGGAGAAA.